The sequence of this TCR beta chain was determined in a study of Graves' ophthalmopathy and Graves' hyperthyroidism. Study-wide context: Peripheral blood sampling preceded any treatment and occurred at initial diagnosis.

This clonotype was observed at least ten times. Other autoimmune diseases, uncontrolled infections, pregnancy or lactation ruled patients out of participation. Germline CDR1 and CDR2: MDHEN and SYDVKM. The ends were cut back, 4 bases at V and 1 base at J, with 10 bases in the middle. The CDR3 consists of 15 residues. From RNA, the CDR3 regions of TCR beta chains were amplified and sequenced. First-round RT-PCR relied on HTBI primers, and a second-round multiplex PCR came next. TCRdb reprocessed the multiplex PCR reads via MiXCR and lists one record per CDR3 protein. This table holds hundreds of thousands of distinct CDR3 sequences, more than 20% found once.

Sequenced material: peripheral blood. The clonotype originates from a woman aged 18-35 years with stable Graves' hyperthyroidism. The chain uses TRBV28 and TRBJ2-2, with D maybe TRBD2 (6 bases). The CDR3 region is CASSSWRGNTGELFF. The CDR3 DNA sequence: TGTGCCAGCAGTTCATGGAGGGGGAACACCGGGGAGCTGTTTTTT.